This T cell receptor beta chain was documented in a study of shared clonotypes between healthy human individuals. The table came from immunoSEQ multiplex PCR; TCRdb's copy has only in-frame clones and leaves some out. The table has about 2 million clones, approximately 95% seen once. A word on this clone: The junction departs from germline at one end; a sequencing error may be responsible.

Naive CD8 isolation took CD45RO-negative cells positively selected for CCR7 and excluded terminally differentiated effector memory CD45RA+ cells. This CDR3 contains 16 residues. Germline lookup yields CDR1 SSHAT and CDR2 FNYEAQ (reference sequence). The sequence was collected from a man younger than 35 in good health. The sequenced sample consisted of naive CD8+ T cells sorted from blood. This chain uses TRBV7-7 with TRBJ2-5, with a weak D call TRBD1 (5 bases). TRBJ2-7 explains the end of the DNA better; the J call may be wrong. CDR3 region: CASSLVVQAPPYEQYF. Here the CDR3 DNA reads TGTGCTAGCAGCTTAGTGGTACAGGCGCCCCCCTACGAGCAGTACTTC.